Listed below are T cell receptor beta chains from one sample, sequenced in a study of T cell responses to AZD1222 COVID-19 vaccine. Using immunoSEQ multiplex PCR, the repertoire was profiled, and TCRdb retains in-frame clones only, with some absent. Of approximately 180,000 clones detected, roughly nine tenths appear once; the ten largest clones hold 1.6%. The sample here was peripheral blood, taken on day 0 of AZD1222 vaccination. Every receptor here comes from an adult in good health. The CDR3 runs from the conserved cysteine through the conserved F or W. Fields, in order: V gene, D gene, clone size, J gene, CDR3 protein, CDR3 DNA. D genes are given only for firm matches. Where a row states a size, it is once, few, many or the class of an expanded clone; other rows omit it.

v_gene: TRBV28
d_gene: .
abundance: .
j_gene: TRBJ1-2
CDR3aa: CASTPTFNYGYTF
CDR3nt: TGTGCCAGCACCCCCACCTTTAACTATGGCTACACCTTC

v_gene: TRBV24-1
d_gene: .
abundance: .
j_gene: TRBJ1-2
CDR3aa: CATSGTGFNYGYTF
CDR3nt: TGTGCCACCAGTGGTACAGGCTTTAACTATGGCTACACCTTC

v_gene: TRBV7-3
d_gene: TRBD2
abundance: .
j_gene: TRBJ2-7
CDR3aa: CASSPLLAGVGEQYF
CDR3nt: TGTGCCAGCAGCCCTTTACTAGCGGGAGTTGGCGAGCAGTACTTC

v_gene: TRBV4-3
d_gene: .
abundance: .
j_gene: TRBJ2-1
CDR3aa: CASSQVGSYNEQFF
CDR3nt: TGCGCCAGCAGCCAAGTTGGGTCGTACAATGAGCAGTTCTTC

v_gene: TRBV24-1
d_gene: .
abundance: .
j_gene: TRBJ1-2
CDR3aa: CATSNGLLRDGYTF
CDR3nt: TGTGCCACCAGTAACGGGCTTCTGAGGGATGGCTACACCTTC

v_gene: TRBV5-1
d_gene: TRBD2
abundance: .
j_gene: TRBJ2-1
CDR3aa: CASSLEGLAGPRHNEQFF
CDR3nt: TGCGCCAGCAGCTTGGAGGGACTAGCGGGCCCGCGGCACAATGAGCAGTTCTTC

v_gene: TRBV19
d_gene: TRBD1
abundance: .
j_gene: TRBJ1-5
CDR3aa: CASSIRQGSNQPQHF
CDR3nt: TGTGCCAGTAGTATTCGACAGGGTAGCAATCAGCCCCAGCATTTT

v_gene: TRBV7-2
d_gene: .
abundance: .
j_gene: TRBJ2-2
CDR3aa: CASSLRSGHTGELFF
CDR3nt: TGTGCCAGCAGCTTACGGAGCGGACACACCGGGGAGCTGTTTTTT

v_gene: TRBV2
d_gene: .
abundance: .
j_gene: TRBJ2-2
CDR3aa: CASTPNGGLAGELFF
CDR3nt: TGTGCCAGCACCCCTAACGGGGGTCTTGCCGGGGAGCTGTTTTTT

v_gene: TRBV6-6
d_gene: .
abundance: .
j_gene: TRBJ2-3
CDR3aa: CASSYPQGGVTDTQYF
CDR3nt: TGTGCCAGCAGTTACCCGCAGGGGGGTGTCACAGATACGCAGTATTTT

v_gene: TRBV20-1
d_gene: .
abundance: .
j_gene: TRBJ1-1
CDR3aa: CSARSTTEAFF
CDR3nt: TGCAGTGCTAGATCGACTACTGAAGCTTTCTTT

v_gene: TRBV30
d_gene: TRBD1
abundance: .
j_gene: TRBJ2-7
CDR3aa: CAWSVDRVVNEQYF
CDR3nt: TGTGCCTGGAGTGTAGACAGGGTCGTGAACGAGCAGTACTTC

v_gene: TRBV9
d_gene: TRBD2
abundance: once
j_gene: TRBJ2-1
CDR3aa: CASTPRLAAYNEQFF
CDR3nt: TGTGCCAGCACTCCCCGACTAGCGGCTTACAATGAGCAGTTCTTC

v_gene: TRBV29-1
d_gene: TRBD1
abundance: .
j_gene: TRBJ1-5
CDR3aa: CSVQGEGNQPQHF
CDR3nt: TGCAGCGTCCAGGGGGAGGGAAATCAGCCCCAGCATTTT

v_gene: TRBV30
d_gene: .
abundance: .
j_gene: TRBJ1-1
CDR3aa: CAWSLSVNTEAFF
CDR3nt: TGTGCCTGGAGTTTGTCCGTGAACACTGAAGCTTTCTTT

v_gene: TRBV30
d_gene: .
abundance: .
j_gene: TRBJ1-5
CDR3aa: CAWSVNRGNQPQHF
CDR3nt: TGTGCCTGGAGTGTGAATCGCGGCAATCAGCCCCAGCATTTT

v_gene: TRBV18
d_gene: .
abundance: .
j_gene: TRBJ2-3
CDR3aa: CASSSDRRGDTQYF
CDR3nt: TGTGCCAGCTCCAGCGACAGAAGAGGAGATACGCAGTATTTT

v_gene: TRBV5-4
d_gene: .
abundance: .
j_gene: TRBJ2-2
CDR3aa: CASSLRDPAGELFF
CDR3nt: TGTGCCAGCAGCTTACGAGACCCCGCAGGGGAGCTGTTTTTT

v_gene: TRBV4-3
d_gene: TRBD1
abundance: .
j_gene: TRBJ2-7
CDR3aa: CASSQDTGDEQYF
CDR3nt: TGCGCCAGCAGCCAAGATACAGGGGACGAGCAGTACTTC

v_gene: TRBV5-6
d_gene: .
abundance: .
j_gene: TRBJ2-3
CDR3aa: CASSFGTTDTQYF
CDR3nt: TGTGCCAGCAGCTTTGGGACTACAGATACGCAGTATTTT

v_gene: TRBV13
d_gene: TRBD1
abundance: .
j_gene: TRBJ1-1
CDR3aa: CASSNGQALGEAFF
CDR3nt: TGTGCCAGCAGCAATGGACAGGCCCTTGGAGAAGCTTTCTTT

v_gene: TRBV9
d_gene: .
abundance: few
j_gene: TRBJ2-3
CDR3aa: CASSPRLTEGVKADTQYF
CDR3nt: TGTGCCAGCAGCCCTCGCCTTACGGAAGGGGTAAAGGCAGATACGCAGTATTTT

v_gene: TRBV12-3/TRBV12-4
d_gene: .
abundance: few
j_gene: TRBJ2-7
CDR3aa: CASSSPPLEQYF
CDR3nt: TGTGCCAGCAGTTCCCCCCCCCTCGAGCAGTACTTC

v_gene: TRBV15
d_gene: .
abundance: .
j_gene: TRBJ2-5
CDR3aa: CATSRDSGPGGQETQYF
CDR3nt: TGTGCCACCAGCAGAGATTCCGGGCCAGGGGGGCAAGAGACCCAGTACTTC

v_gene: TRBV5-6
d_gene: .
abundance: .
j_gene: TRBJ2-1
CDR3aa: CASSQRGNGYNEQFF
CDR3nt: TGTGCCAGCAGCCAGAGGGGGAACGGGTACAATGAGCAGTTCTTC

v_gene: TRBV9
d_gene: .
abundance: .
j_gene: TRBJ1-5
CDR3aa: CASSVEGRGNQPQHF
CDR3nt: TGTGCCAGCAGCGTAGAGGGTAGGGGCAATCAGCCCCAGCATTTT

v_gene: TRBV6-6
d_gene: TRBD1
abundance: .
j_gene: TRBJ1-2
CDR3aa: CASSYSQGALGGYTF
CDR3nt: TGTGCCAGCAGTTACTCCCAGGGGGCATTGGGGGGCTACACCTTC

v_gene: TRBV11-2
d_gene: .
abundance: .
j_gene: TRBJ2-1
CDR3aa: CASSLGRGEYNEQFF
CDR3nt: TGTGCCAGCAGCTTAGGACGCGGGGAGTACAATGAGCAGTTCTTC

v_gene: TRBV11-3
d_gene: .
abundance: .
j_gene: TRBJ1-6
CDR3aa: CASSLSQNSPLHF
CDR3nt: TGTGCCAGCAGCTTATCCCAGAATTCACCCCTCCACTTT

v_gene: TRBV7-9
d_gene: .
abundance: .
j_gene: TRBJ1-6
CDR3aa: CASSSRAAAYNSPLHF
CDR3nt: TGTGCCAGCAGCTCCCGCGCCGCGGCCTATAATTCACCCCTCCACTTT

v_gene: TRBV6-5
d_gene: TRBD1
abundance: once
j_gene: TRBJ1-1
CDR3aa: CASSYGQGNTEAFF
CDR3nt: TGTGCCAGCAGTTACGGACAGGGAAACACTGAAGCTTTCTTT

v_gene: TRBV7-3
d_gene: .
abundance: .
j_gene: TRBJ1-5
CDR3aa: CASSTGSGNQPQHF
CDR3nt: TGTGCCAGCAGCACGGGCAGCGGAAATCAGCCCCAGCATTTT

v_gene: TRBV19
d_gene: .
abundance: .
j_gene: TRBJ2-1
CDR3aa: CASTLNYNEQFF
CDR3nt: TGTGCCAGTACCCTAAACTACAATGAGCAGTTCTTC

v_gene: TRBV28
d_gene: .
abundance: .
j_gene: TRBJ1-6
CDR3aa: CASSLSNSPLHF
CDR3nt: TGTGCCAGCAGTTTAAGTAATTCACCCCTCCACTTT

v_gene: TRBV6-5
d_gene: .
abundance: .
j_gene: TRBJ2-4
CDR3aa: CASIGAGMNIQYF
CDR3nt: TGTGCCAGCATAGGGGCAGGGATGAACATTCAGTACTTC

v_gene: TRBV7-9
d_gene: .
abundance: .
j_gene: TRBJ1-6
CDR3aa: CASSLGQDGSSYNSPLHF
CDR3nt: TGTGCCAGCAGCTTAGGGCAGGACGGGAGCTCCTATAATTCACCCCTCCACTTT

v_gene: TRBV5-1
d_gene: TRBD2
abundance: .
j_gene: TRBJ2-1
CDR3aa: CASSLAGGRAYNEQFF
CDR3nt: TGCGCCAGCAGCTTGGCCGGCGGGAGGGCCTACAATGAGCAGTTCTTC

v_gene: TRBV29-1
d_gene: TRBD1
abundance: .
j_gene: TRBJ1-2
CDR3aa: CSVGSPGQDYGYTF
CDR3nt: TGCAGCGTCGGAAGTCCGGGACAGGACTATGGCTACACCTTC

v_gene: TRBV19
d_gene: .
abundance: .
j_gene: TRBJ1-2
CDR3aa: CASSPRPPGRGLGGYTF
CDR3nt: TGTGCCAGTAGTCCGAGACCGCCGGGACGGGGATTGGGTGGCTACACCTTC

v_gene: TRBV11-3
d_gene: TRBD2
abundance: .
j_gene: TRBJ2-1
CDR3aa: CASSEGLAVSYNEQFF
CDR3nt: TGTGCCAGCAGCGAGGGACTAGCCGTCTCCTACAATGAGCAGTTCTTC

v_gene: TRBV6-5
d_gene: .
abundance: .
j_gene: TRBJ2-2
CDR3aa: CAGRGHTGELFF
CDR3nt: TGTGCCGGGAGGGGGCACACCGGGGAGCTGTTTTTT

v_gene: TRBV28
d_gene: TRBD1
abundance: .
j_gene: TRBJ1-2
CDR3aa: CASSSQGASYGYTF
CDR3nt: TGTGCCAGCAGCTCACAGGGGGCGTCCTATGGCTACACCTTC

v_gene: TRBV18
d_gene: TRBD1
abundance: .
j_gene: TRBJ1-3
CDR3aa: CASSNLQGADGNTIYF
CDR3nt: TGTGCCAGCTCGAATCTACAGGGGGCTGATGGAAACACCATATATTTT

v_gene: TRBV11-2
d_gene: TRBD1
abundance: .
j_gene: TRBJ2-7
CDR3aa: CASSPGTGSYEQYF
CDR3nt: TGTGCCAGCAGCCCGGGGACAGGGTCATACGAGCAGTACTTC

v_gene: TRBV6-5
d_gene: .
abundance: .
j_gene: TRBJ1-6
CDR3aa: CAAHGSSYNSPLHF
CDR3nt: TGTGCCGCTCACGGTAGCTCCTATAATTCACCCCTCCACTTT

v_gene: TRBV27
d_gene: .
abundance: .
j_gene: TRBJ2-2
CDR3aa: CASSPLTGELFF
CDR3nt: TGTGCCAGCAGTCCTCTCACCGGGGAGCTGTTTTTT

v_gene: TRBV7-2
d_gene: .
abundance: .
j_gene: TRBJ2-7
CDR3aa: CASSLGTGTYEQYF
CDR3nt: TGTGCCAGCAGCCTCGGGACGGGGACCTACGAGCAGTACTTC

v_gene: TRBV7-6
d_gene: TRBD1
abundance: .
j_gene: TRBJ2-1
CDR3aa: CASSLGQGAHEQFF
CDR3nt: TGTGCCAGCAGCTTAGGTCAGGGGGCTCATGAGCAGTTCTTC

v_gene: TRBV5-4
d_gene: .
abundance: once
j_gene: TRBJ2-6
CDR3aa: CASSLAGANVLTF
CDR3nt: TGTGCCAGCAGCTTGGCTGGGGCCAACGTCCTGACTTTC

v_gene: TRBV7-2
d_gene: TRBD1
abundance: .
j_gene: TRBJ2-7
CDR3aa: CASSLAGTGKYF
CDR3nt: TGTGCCAGCAGCTTAGCTGGGACAGGGAAGTACTTC

v_gene: TRBV2
d_gene: .
abundance: .
j_gene: TRBJ1-1
CDR3aa: CASRDGQPSTEAFF
CDR3nt: TGTGCCAGCAGGGATGGACAGCCCAGCACTGAAGCTTTCTTT

v_gene: TRBV7-3
d_gene: .
abundance: .
j_gene: TRBJ2-1
CDR3aa: CASSPGPGGLYEQFF
CDR3nt: TGTGCCAGCAGCCCGGGACCAGGGGGGTTATATGAGCAGTTCTTC

v_gene: TRBV15
d_gene: .
abundance: few
j_gene: TRBJ1-5
CDR3aa: CATSRDRVSNQPQHF
CDR3nt: TGTGCCACCAGCAGAGATCGAGTGAGCAATCAGCCCCAGCATTTT

v_gene: TRBV28
d_gene: .
abundance: once
j_gene: TRBJ2-3
CDR3aa: CASSRPPGGEGTDTQYF
CDR3nt: TGTGCCAGCAGCCGCCCCCCCGGGGGAGAAGGCACAGATACGCAGTATTTT

v_gene: TRBV7-2
d_gene: TRBD2
abundance: .
j_gene: TRBJ2-7
CDR3aa: CASSLEASGSREQYF
CDR3nt: TGTGCCAGCAGCTTAGAGGCTAGCGGGAGCCGCGAGCAGTACTTC

v_gene: TRBV7-9
d_gene: .
abundance: .
j_gene: TRBJ2-1
CDR3aa: CASSFGSGDYNEQFF
CDR3nt: TGTGCCAGCAGCTTTGGTAGTGGGGATTACAATGAGCAGTTCTTC

v_gene: TRBV9
d_gene: .
abundance: .
j_gene: TRBJ1-3
CDR3aa: CASSVEEGYTIYF
CDR3nt: TGTGCCAGCAGCGTAGAGGAGGGCTACACCATATATTTT

v_gene: TRBV7-9
d_gene: .
abundance: .
j_gene: TRBJ2-7
CDR3aa: CASSLAGGQISEQYF
CDR3nt: TGTGCCAGCAGCTTAGCGGGGGGACAGATAAGCGAGCAGTACTTC

v_gene: TRBV11-2
d_gene: .
abundance: .
j_gene: TRBJ1-1
CDR3aa: CASRSFRGVSTEAFF
CDR3nt: TGTGCCAGCAGGTCTTTCCGGGGCGTGAGCACTGAAGCTTTCTTT